This paragraph reports one TCR beta chain. This may be a read error, as it is one base from a much larger clone. This sample is part of a study of molecular identifiers for immune sequencing clone quantification. MiXCR, applied by TCRdb to the PCR reads, yields one record per CDR3 protein. The repertoire holds 400,000 to 600,000 distinct CDR3 sequences, with about 26% as singletons. The CDR3 is made up of 17 amino acids. The source is a human donor in good health. Some libraries in this study had Jurkat cell RNA spiked in. The specimen was naive CD8+ T cells from blood, with Jurkat cell RNA spiked in. Subset: FACS-sorted CD8+CD4-CCR7+CD45RA+ naive T cells. This chain links TRBV5-3 with TRBJ1-1; no reliable D call. TRBV5-3 is noted as an ORF with a role that remains uncertain. DNA of the CDR3: TGTGCCAGCAGCTTGGACTGGTGCGGGGTGTCGGGCACTGAAGCTTTCTTT. Translation gives CASSLDWCGVSGTEAFF.